This T cell receptor (beta chain) was obtained from a study of blood T cells in healthy people across ages. The study's findings and limits: Naive CD4+ cell counts and diversity both ran higher in long-lived than in aged donors.

This clonotype was counted only a few times. The antigen is not known. The authors ran a second PCR of about 7 to 11 cycles using a sample-barcoded 5' primer and a J-beta primer mix. TCRdb reanalysed the 5' RACE reads using MiXCR and keeps one entry per CDR3 protein. In the table there are 800,000 or so distinct CDR3 sequences, 46% of which are singletons. V was shortened by 8 bases and J by 6 bases, with 27 bases between the two germline ends. Germline CDR1 reads DFQATT; CDR2 reads SNEGSKA (reference sequence). The CDR3 contains 16 residues. V and J are TRBV20-1 and TRBJ2-3, with D tentatively TRBD1 (5 bases). Sequenced material: blood. This TCR was sampled from a man older than 75 in good health. The DNA for the CDR3 is TGCAGTTCGGAAGGGGCTGGGCGCGGCCCAGCTGATACGCAGTATTTT. Translated, it gives CSSEGAGRGPADTQYF.